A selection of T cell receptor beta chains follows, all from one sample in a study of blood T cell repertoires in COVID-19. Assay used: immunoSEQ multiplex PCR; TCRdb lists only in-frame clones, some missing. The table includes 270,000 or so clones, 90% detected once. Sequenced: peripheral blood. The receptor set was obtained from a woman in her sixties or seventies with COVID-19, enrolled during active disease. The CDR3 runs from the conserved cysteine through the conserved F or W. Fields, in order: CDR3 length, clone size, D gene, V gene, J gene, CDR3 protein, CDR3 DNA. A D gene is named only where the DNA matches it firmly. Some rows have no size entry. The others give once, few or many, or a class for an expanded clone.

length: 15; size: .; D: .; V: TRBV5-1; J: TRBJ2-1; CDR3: CASSLDPSSYNEQFF; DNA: TGCGCCAGCAGCTTGGACCCGAGCTCCTACAATGAGCAGTTCTTC
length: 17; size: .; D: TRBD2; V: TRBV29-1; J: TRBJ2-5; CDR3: CSVEVPTSGVWLETQYF; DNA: TGCAGCGTTGAAGTTCCGACTAGCGGGGTTTGGTTAGAGACCCAGTACTTC
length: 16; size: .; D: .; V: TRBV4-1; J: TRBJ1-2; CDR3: CASSSPPRPGNYGYTF; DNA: TGCGCCAGCAGCTCTCCCCCCCGGCCGGGGAACTATGGCTACACCTTC
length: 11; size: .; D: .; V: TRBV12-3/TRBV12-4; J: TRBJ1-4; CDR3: CASSQNEKLFF; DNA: TGTGCCAGCAGCCAGAATGAAAAACTGTTTTTT
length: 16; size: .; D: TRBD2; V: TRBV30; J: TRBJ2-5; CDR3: CAWSFAGLAYQETQYF; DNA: TGTGCCTGGAGTTTCGCGGGACTAGCGTATCAAGAGACCCAGTACTTC
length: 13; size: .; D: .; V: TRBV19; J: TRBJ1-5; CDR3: CASSIATGWPQHF; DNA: TGTGCCAGTAGTATCGCGACTGGCTGGCCCCAGCATTTT
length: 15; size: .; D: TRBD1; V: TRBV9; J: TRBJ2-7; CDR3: CASSVGPGGSYEQYF; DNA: TGTGCCAGCAGCGTAGGTCCAGGGGGTTCCTACGAGCAGTACTTC
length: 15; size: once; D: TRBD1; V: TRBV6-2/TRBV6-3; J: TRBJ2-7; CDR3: CASSYSDRGRYEQYF; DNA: TGTGCCAGCAGTTACTCGGACAGGGGCCGGTACGAGCAGTACTTC
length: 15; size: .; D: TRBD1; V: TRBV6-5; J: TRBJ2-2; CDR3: CASSSGTGNTGELFF; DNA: TGTGCCAGCAGTTCCGGGACAGGGAACACCGGGGAGCTGTTTTTT
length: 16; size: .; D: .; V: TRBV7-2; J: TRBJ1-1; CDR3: CASSLERLELNTEAFF; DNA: TGTGCCAGCAGCTTAGAGCGCCTGGAGCTTAACACTGAAGCTTTCTTT
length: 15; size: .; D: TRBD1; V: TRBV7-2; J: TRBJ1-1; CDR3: CASSLATGRSTEAFF; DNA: TGTGCCAGCAGCTTAGCGACAGGGAGGTCCACTGAAGCTTTCTTT
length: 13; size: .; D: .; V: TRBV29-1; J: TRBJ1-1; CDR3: CSVIQVKNTEAFF; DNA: TGCAGCGTTATACAGGTAAAGAACACTGAAGCTTTCTTT
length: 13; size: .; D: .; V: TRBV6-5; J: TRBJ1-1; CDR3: CASSQSRGEEAFF; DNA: TGTGCCAGCAGCCAATCACGGGGGGAGGAAGCTTTCTTT
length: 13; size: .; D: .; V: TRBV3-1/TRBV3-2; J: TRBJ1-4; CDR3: CASSQVPEGKLFF; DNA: TGTGCCAGCAGCCAAGTTCCAGAGGGAAAACTGTTTTTT
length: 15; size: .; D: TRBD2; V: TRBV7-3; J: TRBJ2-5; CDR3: CASSSTRGSGITQYF; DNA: TGTGCCAGCAGCTCAACCCGGGGTAGCGGGATCACCCAGTACTTC
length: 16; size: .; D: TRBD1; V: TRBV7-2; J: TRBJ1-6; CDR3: CASSTATGEGGSPLHF; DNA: TGTGCCAGCAGCACCGCAACAGGGGAAGGCGGTTCACCCCTCCACTTT
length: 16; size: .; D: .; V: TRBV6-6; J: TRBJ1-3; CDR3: CASRVTARSSGNTIYF; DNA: TGTGCCAGCAGGGTGACCGCGAGGTCCTCTGGAAACACCATATATTTT
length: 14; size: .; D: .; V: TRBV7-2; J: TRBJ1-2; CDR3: CASSRGGVGDGYTF; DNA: TGTGCCAGCAGCAGAGGGGGGGTAGGAGATGGCTACACCTTC
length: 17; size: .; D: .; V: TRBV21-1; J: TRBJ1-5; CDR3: CASSKEGSPDGGQPQHF; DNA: TGTGCCAGCAGCAAAGAAGGGAGTCCTGACGGGGGGCAGCCCCAGCATTTT
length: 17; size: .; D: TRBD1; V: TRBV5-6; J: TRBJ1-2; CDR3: CASSVAARDRFNYGYTF; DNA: TGTGCCAGCAGCGTAGCTGCCCGGGACAGGTTCAACTATGGCTACACCTTC
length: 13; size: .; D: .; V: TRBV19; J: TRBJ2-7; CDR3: CASAQSPGATQYF; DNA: TGTGCCAGCGCCCAAAGTCCAGGGGCCACTCAGTACTTC
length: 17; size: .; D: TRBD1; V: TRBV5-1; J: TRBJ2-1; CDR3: CASSLAVVGQGGNEQFF; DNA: TGCGCCAGCAGCTTGGCCGTGGTGGGACAGGGCGGTAATGAGCAGTTCTTC